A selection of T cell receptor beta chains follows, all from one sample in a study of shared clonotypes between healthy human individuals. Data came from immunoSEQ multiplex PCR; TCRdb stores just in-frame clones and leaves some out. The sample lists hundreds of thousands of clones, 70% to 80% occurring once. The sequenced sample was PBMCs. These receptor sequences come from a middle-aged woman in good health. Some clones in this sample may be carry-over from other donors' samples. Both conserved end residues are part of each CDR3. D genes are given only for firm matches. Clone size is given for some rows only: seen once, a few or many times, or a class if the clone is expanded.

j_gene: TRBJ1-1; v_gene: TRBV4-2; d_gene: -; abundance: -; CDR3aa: CASSQDLGGWYTEAFF; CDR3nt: TGTGCCAGCAGCCAAGATCTTGGAGGATGGTACACTGAAGCTTTCTTT
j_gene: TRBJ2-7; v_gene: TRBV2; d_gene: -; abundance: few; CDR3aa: CASFGVPTYEQYF; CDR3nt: TGTGCCAGCTTCGGCGTACCGACCTACGAGCAGTACTTC
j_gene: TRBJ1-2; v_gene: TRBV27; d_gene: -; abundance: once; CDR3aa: CASSSYTGPKGDGYTF; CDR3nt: TGTGCCAGCAGTTCCTACACTGGACCCAAAGGAGATGGCTACACCTTC
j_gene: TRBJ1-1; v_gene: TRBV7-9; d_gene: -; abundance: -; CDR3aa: CASRVAWGDTEAFF; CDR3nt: TGTGCCAGCAGGGTAGCGTGGGGAGACACTGAAGCTTTCTTT
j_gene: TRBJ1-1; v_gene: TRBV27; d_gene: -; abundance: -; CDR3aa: CASSFRRTNTEAFF; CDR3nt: TGTGCCAGCAGTTTCCGCAGGACCAACACTGAAGCTTTCTTT
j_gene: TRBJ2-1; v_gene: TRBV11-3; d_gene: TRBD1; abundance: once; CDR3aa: CASSRGQGAVNEQFF; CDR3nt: TGTGCCAGCAGCCGAGGACAGGGGGCTGTAAATGAGCAGTTCTTC
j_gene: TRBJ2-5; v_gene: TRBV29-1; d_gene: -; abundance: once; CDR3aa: CSVGVSEGETQYF; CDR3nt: TGCAGCGTTGGTGTTTCAGAGGGAGAGACCCAGTACTTC
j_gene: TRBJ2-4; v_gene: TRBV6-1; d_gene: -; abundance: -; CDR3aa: CASSGRPVLAKNIQYF; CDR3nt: TGTGCCAGCAGTGGGAGACCGGTCCTAGCCAAAAACATTCAGTACTTC
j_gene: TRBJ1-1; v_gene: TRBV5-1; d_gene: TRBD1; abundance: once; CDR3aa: CASSNLDRGGFEAFF; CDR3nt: TGCGCCAGCAGCAACCTGGACAGGGGAGGTTTTGAAGCTTTCTTT
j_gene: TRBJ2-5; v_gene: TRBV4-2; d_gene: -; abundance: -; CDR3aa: CASSQGGVGETQYF; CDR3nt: TGTGCCAGCAGCCAAGGGGGAGTCGGAGAGACCCAGTACTTC
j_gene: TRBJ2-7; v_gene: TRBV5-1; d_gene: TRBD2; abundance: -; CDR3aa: CASNVEEREVGEQYF; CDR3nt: TGCGCCAGCAATGTAGAGGAGCGGGAGGTGGGAGAGCAGTACTTC
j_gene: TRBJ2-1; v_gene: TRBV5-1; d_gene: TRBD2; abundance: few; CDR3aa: CASSLAPGGPSNNEQFF; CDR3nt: TGCGCCAGCAGCTTGGCTCCGGGAGGCCCCTCGAACAATGAGCAGTTCTTC
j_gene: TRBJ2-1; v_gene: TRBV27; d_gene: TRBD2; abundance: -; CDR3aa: CASRSAGGRYNEQFF; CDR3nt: TGTGCCAGCAGATCAGCGGGAGGCCGCTACAATGAGCAGTTCTTC
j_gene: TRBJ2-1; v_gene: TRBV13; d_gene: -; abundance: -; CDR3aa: CASSLGSVNYNEQFF; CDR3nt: TGTGCCAGCAGCTTAGGCTCGGTTAACTACAATGAGCAGTTCTTC
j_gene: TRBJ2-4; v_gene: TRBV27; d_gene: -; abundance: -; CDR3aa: CASTTGKNIQYF; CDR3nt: TGTGCCAGCACCACCGGGAAAAACATTCAGTACTTC
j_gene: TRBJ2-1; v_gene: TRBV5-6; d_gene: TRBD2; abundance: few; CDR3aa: CASSLGREATLNEQFF; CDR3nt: TGTGCCAGCTCCCTCGGGCGGGAGGCTACACTCAATGAGCAGTTCTTC
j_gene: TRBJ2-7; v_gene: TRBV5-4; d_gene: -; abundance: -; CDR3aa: CASSGGAPWGEQYF; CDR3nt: TGTGCCAGCAGCGGGGGCGCCCCCTGGGGCGAGCAGTACTTC
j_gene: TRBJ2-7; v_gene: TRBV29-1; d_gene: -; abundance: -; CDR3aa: CSVEEYRGYEQYF; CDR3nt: TGCAGCGTTGAAGAGTATAGGGGCTACGAGCAGTACTTC
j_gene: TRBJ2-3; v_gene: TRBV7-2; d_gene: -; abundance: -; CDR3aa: CASSLARNTQYF; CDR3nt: TGTGCCAGCAGCTTAGCGAGAAATACGCAGTATTTT
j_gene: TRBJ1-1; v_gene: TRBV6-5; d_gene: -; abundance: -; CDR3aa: CASRQAGTHTEAFF; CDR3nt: TGTGCCAGCAGGCAGGCGGGGACTCACACTGAAGCTTTCTTT
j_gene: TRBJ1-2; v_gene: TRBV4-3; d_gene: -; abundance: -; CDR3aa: CASSQTVGGGYGYTF; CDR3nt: TGCGCCAGCAGCCAGACTGTTGGAGGGGGATATGGCTACACCTTC
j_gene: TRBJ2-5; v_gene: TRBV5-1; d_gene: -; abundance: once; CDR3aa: CASSLAHDSNQETQYF; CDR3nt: TGCGCCAGCAGCTTAGCTCACGACTCTAATCAAGAGACCCAGTACTTC
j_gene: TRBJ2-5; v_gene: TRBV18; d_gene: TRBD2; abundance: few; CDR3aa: CASSREGGETQYF; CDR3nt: TGTGCCAGCTCCCGGGAGGGAGGAGAGACCCAGTACTTC
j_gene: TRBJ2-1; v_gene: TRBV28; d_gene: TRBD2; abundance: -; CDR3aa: CASSLLSSGLAQFF; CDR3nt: TGTGCCAGCAGTCTCCTCTCTAGCGGTCTCGCGCAGTTCTTC
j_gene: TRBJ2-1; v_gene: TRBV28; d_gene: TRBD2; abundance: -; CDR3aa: CASSPGTYGLAGGIPYNEQFF; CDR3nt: TGTGCCAGCAGTCCCGGAACTTATGGACTAGCGGGAGGGATTCCCTACAATGAGCAGTTCTTC
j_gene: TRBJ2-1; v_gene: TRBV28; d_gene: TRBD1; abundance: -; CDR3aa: CASSPPPGQGANNEQFF; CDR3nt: TGTGCCAGCAGTCCCCCCCCGGGACAGGGGGCTAACAATGAGCAGTTCTTC
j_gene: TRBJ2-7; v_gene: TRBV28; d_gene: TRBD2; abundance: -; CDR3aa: CASSFRGGSYEQYF; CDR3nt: TGTGCCAGCAGTTTTCGCGGGGGCTCCTACGAGCAGTACTTC
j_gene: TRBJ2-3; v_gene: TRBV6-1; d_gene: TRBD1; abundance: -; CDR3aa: CASSDRGSTDTQYF; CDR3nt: TGTGCCAGCAGTGACAGGGGGAGCACAGATACGCAGTATTTT
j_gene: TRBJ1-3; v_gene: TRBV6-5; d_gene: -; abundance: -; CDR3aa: CASSYDGGSGNTIYF; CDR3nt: TGTGCCAGCAGTTACGATGGGGGTTCTGGAAACACCATATATTTT
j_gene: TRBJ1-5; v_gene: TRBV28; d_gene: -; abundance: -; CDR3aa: CASSLIAGPQHF; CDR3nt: TGTGCCAGCAGTTTAATAGCCGGGCCCCAGCATTTT
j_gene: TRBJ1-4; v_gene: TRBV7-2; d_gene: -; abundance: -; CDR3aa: CASSLWVGPNEKLFF; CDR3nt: TGTGCCAGCAGCCTATGGGTGGGCCCTAATGAAAAACTGTTTTTT
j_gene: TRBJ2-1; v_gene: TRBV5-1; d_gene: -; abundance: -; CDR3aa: CASSLDRPSYNEQFF; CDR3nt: TGCGCCAGCAGCTTGGACCGCCCCTCCTACAATGAGCAGTTCTTC
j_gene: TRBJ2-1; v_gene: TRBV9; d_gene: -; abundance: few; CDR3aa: CASSVAAEIPYNEQFF; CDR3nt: TGTGCCAGCAGCGTAGCCGCAGAGATCCCCTACAATGAGCAGTTCTTC
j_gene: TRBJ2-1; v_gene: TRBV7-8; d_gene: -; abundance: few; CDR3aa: CASSQVWGIVRNEQFF; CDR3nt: TGTGCCAGCAGCCAAGTATGGGGGATAGTCCGCAATGAGCAGTTCTTC
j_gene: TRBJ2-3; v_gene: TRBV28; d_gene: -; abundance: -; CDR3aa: CASRGEFVTDTQYF; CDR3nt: TGTGCCAGCAGGGGGGAGTTCGTCACAGATACGCAGTATTTT